This T cell receptor beta chain was obtained from a study of monozygotic twins with inflammatory bowel disease. Study outcomes and limitations: IBD patients exhibited fewer clonotypes shared with other individuals than healthy twins, particularly with disease activity.

This CDR3 spans 16 amino acids. Germline V gene sequence: CDR1 SGHRS, CDR2 YFSETQ. From its re-call of the 5' RACE reads, TCRdb lists each CDR3 protein once, without DNA. The sample data list approximately 160,000 distinct CDR3 sequences. Regarding this clonotype: Its matching antigen is unknown.

V gene TRBV5-1 combines with J gene TRBJ1-1; TCRdb's D call of TRBD1 is untestable without DNA. Sequences were obtained from blood. The TCR originated in a human donor with ulcerative colitis or Crohn's disease, or a healthy co-twin of an affected twin (not recorded which). The CDR3 spells CASSLVGGLGNTEAFF.